This T cell receptor beta chain was recovered during a study of human T cells and chemical hapten exposure. The CDR3 is 14 residues long. Trimming pared 2 bases from V and 6 bases from J, leaving 13 bases between. Time point indicated: patch test 2, 6 weeks after DPC sensitization. The treatment is: therapeutic diphenylcyclopropenone sensitization with weekly scalp DPC. One entry per CDR3 protein results from TCRdb running MiXCR on the RACE reads. This repertoire shows roughly 380,000 distinct CDR3 sequences, about 6% found once; its top ten account for around 5.8%. There are many counts of this clonotype. No antigen is known for it. Study-level points and caveats: Significantly more large CDR3 similarity clusters were formed by expanded TCRs than by controls.

The receptor was derived from a woman between 18 and 30 years old with alopecia areata. Some clones in this sample may be carry-over from other donors' samples. The J gene is TRBJ1-2, the V gene TRBV12-3 or TRBV12-4; D not certain. The starting material was whole blood, obtained in connection with sensitization to the hapten diphenylcyclopropenone (DPC). CDR3 sequence (DNA): TGTGCCAGCAGTTTATCGGGGAAATGGGATGGCTACACCTTC. Its protein is CASSLSGKWDGYTF.